The T cell receptor (beta chain) under discussion was sequenced for a study of shared clonotypes between healthy human individuals. About this clone itself: Its antigen is unknown.

Libraries were prepared by immunoSEQ multiplex PCR; TCRdb keeps only in-frame clonotypes and omits some of them. In the table there are under 2,500,000 clones, 95% of which are singletons. Study observations and caveats: Naive CD4 clonotypes overlapped across a few donors at approximately 5%.

This CDR3 region has 19 residues. Germline V gene lookup returns CDR1 SGHNT and CDR2 YYREEE (reference sequence). The V gene lost 1 base and the J gene lost 1 base, with 23 bases spanning the gap. The sequence came from a man aged 18 to 29 in good health. J is TRBJ2-5 and V is TRBV5-4, with D perhaps TRBD2 (6 bases). Material: naive CD4+ T cells sorted from blood. The subset is: CD45RA+ positively selected. The CDR3 loop reads CASSLLGAGQSRFQETQYF. CDR3 DNA: TGTGCCAGCAGCTTGCTTGGGGCGGGGCAGTCAAGGTTCCAAGAGACCCAGTACTTC.